Listed below are T cell receptor beta chains from one sample, sequenced in a study of T cells in localized non-small cell lung cancer. The data were produced by immunoSEQ multiplex PCR, yet TCRdb's version contains in-frame clones alone and is incomplete. In the table there are about 45,000 clones, more than 85% of which are singletons. The sample consisted of PBMCs, taken before any cancer treatment. The source of these receptors is a woman aged 35 to 69 with stage II lung adenocarcinoma. Both conserved end residues are part of each CDR3. Each record gives: J gene, V gene, clone size, D gene, CDR3 DNA, CDR3 protein. D genes are given only for firm matches. Expanded clones get a size class; other rows say once, few or many, or leave the size out.

j_gene: TRBJ1-2
v_gene: TRBV19
abundance: .
d_gene: .
CDR3nt: TGTGCCAGTAGTATAGGCAGCATGGATGGCTACACCTTC
CDR3aa: CASSIGSMDGYTF

j_gene: TRBJ1-2
v_gene: TRBV4-1
abundance: .
d_gene: .
CDR3nt: TGCGCCAGCAGCCCGGCCGGACAGCCTTACTATGGCTACACCTTC
CDR3aa: CASSPAGQPYYGYTF

j_gene: TRBJ1-5
v_gene: TRBV7-9
abundance: .
d_gene: .
CDR3nt: TGTGCCAGCAGCTCACAGGGAGGGGATCAGCCCCAGCATTTT
CDR3aa: CASSSQGGDQPQHF

j_gene: TRBJ1-2
v_gene: TRBV7-2
abundance: .
d_gene: .
CDR3nt: TGTGCCAGCAGCTTAGATGGACCGTTACCCCGGGGGAACTATGGCTACACCTTC
CDR3aa: CASSLDGPLPRGNYGYTF

j_gene: TRBJ2-5
v_gene: TRBV18
abundance: .
d_gene: .
CDR3nt: TGTGCCAGCTCACAGAAACCGGAAGGGACCCAGTACTTC
CDR3aa: CASSQKPEGTQYF

j_gene: TRBJ2-5
v_gene: TRBV4-2
abundance: once
d_gene: .
CDR3nt: TGTGCCAGCAGCCAACCCACCGGAGCACCGGGAGAGACCCAGTACTTC
CDR3aa: CASSQPTGAPGETQYF

j_gene: TRBJ1-1
v_gene: TRBV6-6
abundance: .
d_gene: .
CDR3nt: TGTGCCAGCAGTTACACGGCGGACAGCGGCACAGCTTTCTTT
CDR3aa: CASSYTADSGTAFF

j_gene: TRBJ2-3
v_gene: TRBV5-8
abundance: once
d_gene: TRBD2
CDR3nt: TGTGCCAGCAGCTTAGGGACTAGCGGGACCTTCACAGATACGCAGTATTTT
CDR3aa: CASSLGTSGTFTDTQYF

j_gene: TRBJ1-4
v_gene: TRBV15
abundance: .
d_gene: .
CDR3nt: TGTGCCACCAGCATCCCGGACAGAGGGATCAATGAAAAACTGTTTTTT
CDR3aa: CATSIPDRGINEKLFF

j_gene: TRBJ2-1
v_gene: TRBV19
abundance: .
d_gene: .
CDR3nt: TGTGCCAGTAGTATAGCCTGGGGCAGTTTCGATAATGAGCAGTTCTTC
CDR3aa: CASSIAWGSFDNEQFF

j_gene: TRBJ2-4
v_gene: TRBV2
abundance: once
d_gene: .
CDR3nt: TGTGCCAGCAGACAGAGGGCTTTAAAAAACATTCAGTACTTC
CDR3aa: CASRQRALKNIQYF

j_gene: TRBJ2-1
v_gene: TRBV2
abundance: .
d_gene: TRBD1
CDR3nt: TGTGCCAGCAGTCGCGGGACAGGTAGAGTCAATGAGCAGTTCTTC
CDR3aa: CASSRGTGRVNEQFF

j_gene: TRBJ2-2
v_gene: TRBV18
abundance: .
d_gene: .
CDR3nt: TGTGCCAGCTCACCGCTCCGGGGCACCGGGGAGCTGTTTTTT
CDR3aa: CASSPLRGTGELFF

j_gene: TRBJ1-5
v_gene: TRBV19
abundance: .
d_gene: TRBD1
CDR3nt: TGTGCCAGTAGTCTACCGGGACAGGGAGTGGATCAGCCCCAGCATTTT
CDR3aa: CASSLPGQGVDQPQHF

j_gene: TRBJ1-6
v_gene: TRBV7-3
abundance: .
d_gene: .
CDR3nt: TGTGCCAGCAGCTTAATCGGTGGTAGGGGGGGAACCGGGAAATCACCCCTCCACTTT
CDR3aa: CASSLIGGRGGTGKSPLHF

j_gene: TRBJ2-5
v_gene: TRBV7-2
abundance: .
d_gene: TRBD2
CDR3nt: TGTGCCAGCAGCAGACAACCGAGCGGGGGTGGAGGGACCCAGTACTTC
CDR3aa: CASSRQPSGGGGTQYF

j_gene: TRBJ1-6
v_gene: TRBV28
abundance: once
d_gene: .
CDR3nt: TGTGCCAGCAGACAGAGGAATTCACCCCTCCACTTT
CDR3aa: CASRQRNSPLHF

j_gene: TRBJ1-4
v_gene: TRBV2
abundance: .
d_gene: .
CDR3nt: TGTGCCAGCACACGATCGCGTAATGAAAAACTGTTTTTT
CDR3aa: CASTRSRNEKLFF

j_gene: TRBJ1-3
v_gene: TRBV9
abundance: .
d_gene: .
CDR3nt: TGTGCCAGCAATGAAGGCTCTGGAAACACCATATATTTT
CDR3aa: CASNEGSGNTIYF

j_gene: TRBJ2-1
v_gene: TRBV16
abundance: .
d_gene: .
CDR3nt: TGTGCCAGCAGCCAATCCCGGCAGGAGGGTGAGCAGTTCTTC
CDR3aa: CASSQSRQEGEQFF

j_gene: TRBJ1-1
v_gene: TRBV7-9
abundance: .
d_gene: .
CDR3nt: TGTGCCAGCAGCACTCGAGGGGGGAACACTGAAGCTTTCTTT
CDR3aa: CASSTRGGNTEAFF

j_gene: TRBJ2-1
v_gene: TRBV2
abundance: .
d_gene: TRBD2
CDR3nt: TGTGCCACCTCGGGACTAGCGGCTTCCAATGAGCAGTTCTTC
CDR3aa: CATSGLAASNEQFF

j_gene: TRBJ2-7
v_gene: TRBV14
abundance: .
d_gene: .
CDR3nt: TGTGCCAGCAGCCAAGACCTATCCCCAGGGTATGCCTACGAGCAGTACTTC
CDR3aa: CASSQDLSPGYAYEQYF

j_gene: TRBJ2-2
v_gene: TRBV5-4
abundance: .
d_gene: TRBD1
CDR3nt: TGTGCCAGCAGCGACGCCGGGACAGGGTGGACCGGGGAGCTGTTTTTT
CDR3aa: CASSDAGTGWTGELFF

j_gene: TRBJ2-3
v_gene: TRBV11-2
abundance: .
d_gene: TRBD2
CDR3nt: TGTGCCAGCAGCCTAGGAAGACTAGCGGGTGCTTCGGGTACGCAGTATTTT
CDR3aa: CASSLGRLAGASGTQYF

j_gene: TRBJ2-6
v_gene: TRBV11-2
abundance: .
d_gene: TRBD2
CDR3nt: TGTGCCAGCAGCTCGCGGGGGACTGGGGCCAACGTCCTGACTTTC
CDR3aa: CASSSRGTGANVLTF

j_gene: TRBJ2-1
v_gene: TRBV6-1
abundance: .
d_gene: TRBD1
CDR3nt: TGTGCCAGCAGTGAACAGGGGGCGCGAGGCAATGAGCAGTTCTTC
CDR3aa: CASSEQGARGNEQFF

j_gene: TRBJ1-4
v_gene: TRBV30
abundance: once
d_gene: .
CDR3nt: TGTGCCTGGAGGGAGTTGGTAAATGAAAAACTGTTTTTT
CDR3aa: CAWRELVNEKLFF

j_gene: TRBJ2-4
v_gene: TRBV28
abundance: once
d_gene: .
CDR3nt: TGTGCCACCTTCGGACCACCCCAACTCATTCAGTACTTC
CDR3aa: CATFGPPQLIQYF

j_gene: TRBJ2-1
v_gene: TRBV29-1
abundance: .
d_gene: .
CDR3nt: TGCAGCGTTGATGGGGGGTTCTTC
CDR3aa: CSVDGGFF

j_gene: TRBJ1-2
v_gene: TRBV28
abundance: .
d_gene: .
CDR3nt: TGTGCCAGCAGTCCCTTGTTCGACAGGAATGGCTACACCTTC
CDR3aa: CASSPLFDRNGYTF

j_gene: TRBJ2-7
v_gene: TRBV5-4
abundance: .
d_gene: TRBD2
CDR3nt: TGTGCCAGCAGCGAGGGACTAGCGGGGGGTTACGAGCAGTACTTC
CDR3aa: CASSEGLAGGYEQYF

j_gene: TRBJ2-6
v_gene: TRBV11-2
abundance: few
d_gene: .
CDR3nt: TGTGCCAGCAGCTTAGTCGGCGGGGCTGGGGCCAACGTCCTGACTTTC
CDR3aa: CASSLVGGAGANVLTF

j_gene: TRBJ2-5
v_gene: TRBV5-1
abundance: .
d_gene: .
CDR3nt: TGCGCCAGCAGCTTAACGGCGGAGACCCAGTACTTC
CDR3aa: CASSLTAETQYF

j_gene: TRBJ2-7
v_gene: TRBV5-4
abundance: .
d_gene: TRBD1
CDR3nt: TGTGCCAGCAGCTGGGGGACAGCCTACGAGCAGTACTTC
CDR3aa: CASSWGTAYEQYF

j_gene: TRBJ2-1
v_gene: TRBV4-2
abundance: .
d_gene: TRBD2
CDR3nt: TGTGCCAGCAGCCAAGAGGGGACTACGGGAGGCGGGAGCCCCAATGAGCAGTTCTTC
CDR3aa: CASSQEGTTGGGSPNEQFF

j_gene: TRBJ2-1
v_gene: TRBV11-2
abundance: once
d_gene: .
CDR3nt: TGTGCCAGCAGCTCCCTGGCTAGCGTGAATGAGCAGTTCTTC
CDR3aa: CASSSLASVNEQFF

j_gene: TRBJ2-5
v_gene: TRBV7-2
abundance: once
d_gene: .
CDR3nt: TGTGCCAGCAGCTTGGGGGGGGCAGGGACTCTGCAAGAGACCCAGTACTTC
CDR3aa: CASSLGGAGTLQETQYF

j_gene: TRBJ2-2
v_gene: TRBV4-1
abundance: .
d_gene: .
CDR3nt: TGCGCCAGCAGCCAAGGGGGAATCGGGGAGCTGTTTTTT
CDR3aa: CASSQGGIGELFF

j_gene: TRBJ2-3
v_gene: TRBV2
abundance: .
d_gene: .
CDR3nt: TGTGCCAGTAGCAAAACAGAGGGCACAGATACGCAGTATTTT
CDR3aa: CASSKTEGTDTQYF

j_gene: TRBJ1-4
v_gene: TRBV11-2
abundance: .
d_gene: TRBD1
CDR3nt: TGTGCCAGCACCAAATCAGGGGGGGCAGAAAAACTGTTTTTT
CDR3aa: CASTKSGGAEKLFF

j_gene: TRBJ1-5
v_gene: TRBV19
abundance: .
d_gene: TRBD1
CDR3nt: TGTGCCAGTACCCGGGACAGGGACTATAGCAATCAGCCCCAGCATTTT
CDR3aa: CASTRDRDYSNQPQHF

j_gene: TRBJ1-4
v_gene: TRBV5-4
abundance: .
d_gene: .
CDR3nt: TGTGCCAGCAGCCCGGGAAGTTTGGGGACCAATGAAAAACTGTTTTTT
CDR3aa: CASSPGSLGTNEKLFF

j_gene: TRBJ1-2
v_gene: TRBV28
abundance: .
d_gene: .
CDR3nt: TGTGCCAGCAAGGCCGGCTATGGCTACACCTTC
CDR3aa: CASKAGYGYTF

j_gene: TRBJ2-7
v_gene: TRBV11-2
abundance: few
d_gene: TRBD1
CDR3nt: TGTGCCAGCAGCTTATCCGGGACAGGGTCGTACGAGCAGTACTTC
CDR3aa: CASSLSGTGSYEQYF

j_gene: TRBJ1-1
v_gene: TRBV6-5
abundance: .
d_gene: .
CDR3nt: TGTGCCAGCAGCCTAACGGAGGGGAACACTGAAGCTTTCTTT
CDR3aa: CASSLTEGNTEAFF

j_gene: TRBJ2-7
v_gene: TRBV11-2
abundance: .
d_gene: .
CDR3nt: TGTGCCAGCAGCTTAGTGGGCGAGCAGTACTTC
CDR3aa: CASSLVGEQYF